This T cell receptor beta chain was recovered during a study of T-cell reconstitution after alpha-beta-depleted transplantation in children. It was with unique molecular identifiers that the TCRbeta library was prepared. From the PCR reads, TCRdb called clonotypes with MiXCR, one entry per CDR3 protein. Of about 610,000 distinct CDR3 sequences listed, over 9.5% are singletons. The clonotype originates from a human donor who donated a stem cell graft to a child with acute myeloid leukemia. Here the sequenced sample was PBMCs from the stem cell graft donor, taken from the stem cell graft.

In nucleotides, the CDR3 is TGTGCCAGCAGTTTGGGACGGGGGGTCTATGGCTACACCTTC. It specifies CASSLGRGVYGYTF. The V call is TRBV12-3 or TRBV12-4, the J call TRBJ1-2, with a weak D call TRBD1 (5 bases). The CDR3 consists of 14 residues. V lost 3 bases, J lost 4 bases, and 12 bases lay in between.